This T cell receptor beta chain was identified in a study of synovial regulatory T cells in juvenile arthritis. Some clones are missing from TCRdb's copy, which holds only in-frame ones; the method was immunoSEQ multiplex PCR. The table lists approximately 9,300 clones. General study findings and limits: Blood Treg cells that were inflammation-associated showed lower TCR diversity than other blood Treg cells. Largely private between patients, iaTreg TCR repertoires showed partial overlap with synovial Teff and blood CPL repertoires.

About this clone: Its antigen is still unknown.

Per germline, CDR1 MGHRA and CDR2 YSYEKL. The CDR3 sequence is 15 residues long. No DNA sequence is on record. Donors were roughly eleven juvenile idiopathic arthritis patients with active disease, 3 polyarticular and 8 oligoarticular. Patients were aged median around 10 years with disease lasting median roughly 7 years. This receptor was obtained from a donor younger than 35 with juvenile idiopathic arthritis. Source material: Treg cells from blood. Subset given: remaining (HLA-DR-negative) circulating blood Treg cells. The V and J genes are TRBV4-1 and TRBJ2-5; there is no DNA to check the TCRdb D call of TRBD2. The chain's CDR3 is CASSQSGGLQETQYF.